This is a list of T cell receptor beta chains from one sample in a study of T cells in Graves' hyperthyroidism and ophthalmopathy. TCRdb passed the multiplex PCR reads through MiXCR, listing each CDR3 protein once. The repertoire includes approximately 640,000 distinct CDR3 sequences, nearly 45% of them detected once, and less than 8.5% sits in the top ten. Specimen: peripheral blood or thyroid tissue (not recorded which). Receptor source: an adult man with Graves' disease, either hyperthyroidism or ophthalmopathy (not recorded which). Each CDR3 is given with its conserved first and last residue. D genes are given only for firm matches. A row's size may be missing; if present it is once, few, many or a size class.

DNA	CDR3	V	size	D	J
TGTGCCAGCAGTTATTCCGGGACCGAAGAGACCCAGTACTTC	CASSYSGTEETQYF	TRBV6-5	few	NA	TRBJ2-5
TGCAGCGTTAGAGGGGAATTTAGCAATCAGCCCCAGCATTTT	CSVRGEFSNQPQHF	TRBV29-1	many	NA	TRBJ1-5
TGCAGCCTCGTAGGACAGCAAGAGACCCAGTACTTC	CSLVGQQETQYF	TRBV29-1	NA	NA	TRBJ2-5
TGTGCCAGCAGTTTAAGGATGCCTGGCTATGGCTACACCTTC	CASSLRMPGYGYTF	TRBV7-7	NA	NA	TRBJ1-2
TGTGCCAGCAGTTACGTGGGGTGGTACGAGCAGTACTTC	CASSYVGWYEQYF	TRBV6-5	NA	NA	TRBJ2-7
TGTGCCATCAGGGGACCCGACCCCTCCTACGAGCAGTACTTC	CAIRGPDPSYEQYF	TRBV10-3	many	NA	TRBJ2-7
TGCAGTGCCGGCGGGGACATACATAGCAATCAGCCCCAGCATTTT	CSAGGDIHSNQPQHF	TRBV20-1	NA	NA	TRBJ1-5
TGTGCCAGCAGCTTATTGAAGGGAGCGGCGAACACTGAAGCTTTCTTT	CASSLLKGAANTEAFF	TRBV7-9	NA	NA	TRBJ1-1
TGCGCCAGCAGTGAACGCGTTGGTTGGGGTGCTGGGGCCAACGTCCTGACTTTC	CASSERVGWGAGANVLTF	TRBV10-2	many	NA	TRBJ2-6
TGCAGCGTTGAAGATCCCTCACTAGCGGGGGGTTCCTACGAGCAGTACTTC	CSVEDPSLAGGSYEQYF	TRBV29-1	few	TRBD2	TRBJ2-7
TGTGCCAGCAGGTTAGCGGGGGAAAACACCATATATTTT	CASRLAGENTIYF	TRBV7-2	NA	NA	TRBJ1-3
TGTGCCACCAGCAGAAGTGCGGGACAGGACAACTATGGCTACACCTTC	CATSRSAGQDNYGYTF	TRBV15	NA	TRBD1	TRBJ1-2
TGTGCCAGCAAATTCCCCCGGGAGGATGGCTACACCTTC	CASKFPREDGYTF	TRBV7-8	few	NA	TRBJ1-2
TGTGCCAGTAGTTCACAGGGGTCTGGGGCCAACGTCCTGACTTTC	CASSSQGSGANVLTF	TRBV19	many	TRBD1	TRBJ2-6
TGCAGCGTTGGAGGAGGGAACACTGAAGCTTTCTTT	CSVGGGNTEAFF	TRBV29-1	many	NA	TRBJ1-1
TGTGTCAGCAGCTTGTCCGGGACTCCCGGCTACGAGCAGTACTTC	CVSSLSGTPGYEQYF	TRBV7-3	once	NA	TRBJ2-7
TGTGCCAGCAGTGAATCTGTATGGGCAGGACATTACGAGCAGTACTTC	CASSESVWAGHYEQYF	TRBV10-3	few	NA	TRBJ2-7
TGTGCCACCAGTGAACCAGGGGTCGACTACACCTTC	CATSEPGVDYTF	TRBV24-1	NA	NA	TRBJ1-2
TGCGCCAGCAGTTTCTGGGGGTCCTACACTGAAGCTTTCTTT	CASSFWGSYTEAFF	TRBV5-1	once	NA	TRBJ1-1
TGCAGCGTTGAAGATCGGCGGGGGGCCCGGGAGACCCAGTACTTC	CSVEDRRGARETQYF	TRBV29-1	many	TRBD2	TRBJ2-5
TGTGCCAGTAGTATAATGGGGAACTATGGCTACACCTTC	CASSIMGNYGYTF	TRBV19	NA	NA	TRBJ1-2
TGTGCCAGCAGCCAGCGACAGGGGGTCAGCACTGAAGCTTTCTTT	CASSQRQGVSTEAFF	TRBV7-9	many	TRBD1	TRBJ1-1
TGTGCCAGCAGCTCCCGCGGCGGGGAGCTGTTTTTT	CASSSRGGELFF	TRBV7-9	many	NA	TRBJ2-2
TGTGCCAGCAGCGTAGGCGGGAGTAGTGCAGATACGCAGTATTTT	CASSVGGSSADTQYF	TRBV9	NA	TRBD2	TRBJ2-3
TGTGCCAGTATTGGCCAGGCTGCGGGGGCCAACGTCCTGACTTTC	CASIGQAAGANVLTF	TRBV19	many	NA	TRBJ2-6
TGTGCCAGCAGTTTTGGAGAGGACAGAACCAATCAGCCCCAGCATTTT	CASSFGEDRTNQPQHF	TRBV12-3/TRBV12-4	NA	NA	TRBJ1-5
TGTGCCAGCAGCTTAGGGGGTGGCTATGGCTACACCTTC	CASSLGGGYGYTF	TRBV7-2	many	NA	TRBJ1-2
TGTGCCAGCAGTGACTCTACCGGGGGGGGAGCAACTAATGAAAAACTGTTTTTT	CASSDSTGGGATNEKLFF	TRBV6-4	NA	NA	TRBJ1-4
TGCAGTGCTAGACCCGGACGGTCTGAAAAACTGTTTTTT	CSARPGRSEKLFF	TRBV20-1	many	NA	TRBJ1-4
TGTGCCAGCAGCCTGACTAGCGGGAACTCCTACGAGCAGTACTTC	CASSLTSGNSYEQYF	TRBV7-6	NA	TRBD2	TRBJ2-7
TGTGCCAGCTCGGGGGCCGGGAATTCACCCCTCCACTTT	CASSGAGNSPLHF	TRBV25-1	few	NA	TRBJ1-6
TGTGCCAGCAGTAAGACGGTGAACACTGAAGCTTTCTTT	CASSKTVNTEAFF	TRBV7-6	many	NA	TRBJ1-1
TGTGCCAGCGGCCGGGGCCTCTCCTACGAGCAGTACTTC	CASGRGLSYEQYF	TRBV12-3/TRBV12-4	NA	NA	TRBJ2-7